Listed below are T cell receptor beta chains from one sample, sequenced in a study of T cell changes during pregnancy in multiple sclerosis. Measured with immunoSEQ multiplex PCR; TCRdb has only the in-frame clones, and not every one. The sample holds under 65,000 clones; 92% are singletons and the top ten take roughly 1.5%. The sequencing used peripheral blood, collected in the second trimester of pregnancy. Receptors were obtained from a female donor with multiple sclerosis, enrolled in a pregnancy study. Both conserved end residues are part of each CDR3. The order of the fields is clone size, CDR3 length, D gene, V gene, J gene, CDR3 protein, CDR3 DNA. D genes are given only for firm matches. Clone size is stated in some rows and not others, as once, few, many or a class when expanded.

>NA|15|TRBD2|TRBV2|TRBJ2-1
CASRETSGRVYEQFF
TGTGCCAGCAGGGAAACTAGCGGGAGGGTCTATGAGCAGTTCTTC
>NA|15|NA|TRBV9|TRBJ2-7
CASSKTGTPAYEQYF
TGTGCCAGCAGTAAAACCGGGACACCAGCCTACGAGCAGTACTTC
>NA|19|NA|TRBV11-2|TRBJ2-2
CASSLGTWERDSNTGELFF
TGTGCCAGCAGCTTAGGGACTTGGGAACGAGATTCGAACACCGGGGAGCTGTTTTTT
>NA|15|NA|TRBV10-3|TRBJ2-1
CAISEIGSSYNEQFF
TGTGCCATCAGTGAGATTGGGAGCTCCTACAATGAGCAGTTCTTC
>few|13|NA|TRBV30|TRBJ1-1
CAWTYMGGTEAFF
TGTGCCTGGACCTATATGGGGGGAACTGAAGCTTTCTTT
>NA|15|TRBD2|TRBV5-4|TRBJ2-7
CASSLAGASSYEQYF
TGTGCCAGCAGCCTAGCGGGGGCGAGCTCCTACGAGCAGTACTTC
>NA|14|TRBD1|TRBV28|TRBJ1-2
CASSSRDRGYGYTF
TGTGCCAGCAGTTCCCGGGACAGGGGCTATGGCTACACCTTC
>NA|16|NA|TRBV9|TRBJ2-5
CASSVGADPLQETQYF
TGTGCCAGCAGCGTAGGGGCAGACCCCCTCCAAGAGACCCAGTACTTC
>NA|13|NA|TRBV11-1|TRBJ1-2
CASSLGVNYGYTF
TGTGCCAGCAGCCTCGGGGTTAACTATGGCTACACCTTC
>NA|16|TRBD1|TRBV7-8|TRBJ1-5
CASSSSWTGRDQPQHF
TGTGCCAGCAGCTCATCCTGGACAGGGAGGGATCAGCCCCAGCATTTT
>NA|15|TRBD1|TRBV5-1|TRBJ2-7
CASSLAMRQGYEQYF
TGCGCCAGCAGCTTGGCAATGCGACAGGGTTACGAGCAGTACTTC
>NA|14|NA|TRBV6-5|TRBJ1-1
CASRPGQTNTEAFF
TGTGCCAGCAGACCCGGACAGACGAACACTGAAGCTTTCTTT
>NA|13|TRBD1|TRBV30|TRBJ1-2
CAWSLQGARGYTF
TGTGCCTGGAGTTTACAGGGGGCCCGCGGCTACACCTTC
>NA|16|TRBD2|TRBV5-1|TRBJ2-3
CASSLGLAYSSDTQYF
TGCGCCAGCAGCTTGGGACTAGCATATTCCTCAGATACGCAGTATTTT
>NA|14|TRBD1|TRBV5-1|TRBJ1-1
CASSSGQTNTEAFF
TGCGCCAGCAGCTCGGGACAGACGAACACTGAAGCTTTCTTT
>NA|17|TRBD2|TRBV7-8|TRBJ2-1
CASSLPQREGTYNEQFF
TGTGCCAGCAGCTTACCACAGCGGGAGGGAACCTACAATGAGCAGTTCTTC
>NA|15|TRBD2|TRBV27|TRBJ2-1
CASSPMTSGSGEQFF
TGTGCCAGCAGTCCCATGACTAGCGGGAGTGGGGAGCAGTTCTTC
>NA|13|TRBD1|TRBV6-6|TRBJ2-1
CASSYNRGYEQFF
TGTGCCAGCAGTTACAACAGGGGATATGAGCAGTTCTTC
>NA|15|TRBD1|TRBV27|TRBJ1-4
CASRTLTGRNEKLFF
TGTGCCAGCAGGACTTTGACAGGGCGTAATGAAAAACTGTTTTTT
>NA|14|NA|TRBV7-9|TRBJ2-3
CASSLAQSTDTQYF
TGTGCCAGCAGCTTAGCTCAGAGCACAGATACGCAGTATTTT
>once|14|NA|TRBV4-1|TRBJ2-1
CASSPPGGYNEQFF
TGCGCCAGCAGCCCGCCCGGCGGTTACAATGAGCAGTTCTTC
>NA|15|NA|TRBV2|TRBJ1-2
CASSETRTPGDGYTF
TGTGCCAGCAGTGAAACCCGGACACCAGGAGATGGCTACACCTTC
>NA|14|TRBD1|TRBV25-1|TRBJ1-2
CASSNTGVRYGYTF
TGTGCCAGCAGTAACACAGGGGTGAGGTATGGCTACACCTTC
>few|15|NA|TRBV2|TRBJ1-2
CASSVQGSSNYGYTF
TGTGCCAGCAGTGTTCAGGGGAGCTCTAACTATGGCTACACCTTC
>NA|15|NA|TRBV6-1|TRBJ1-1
CASSQPGGANTEAFF
TGTGCCAGCAGCCAGCCCGGGGGAGCCAACACTGAAGCTTTCTTT
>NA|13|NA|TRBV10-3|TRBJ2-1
CAISESMYNEQFF
TGTGCCATCAGTGAGAGCATGTACAATGAGCAGTTCTTC
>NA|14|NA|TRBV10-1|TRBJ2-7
CASSVSGLTYEQYF
TGCGCCAGCAGTGTGAGCGGGCTAACCTACGAGCAGTACTTC
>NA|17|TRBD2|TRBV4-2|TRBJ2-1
CASSQGTSGRFGNEQFF
TGTGCCAGCAGCCAAGGGACTAGCGGGAGATTTGGAAATGAGCAGTTCTTC
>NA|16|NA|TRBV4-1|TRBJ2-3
CASSQDGGQGTDTQYF
TGCGCCAGCAGCCAAGATGGCGGGCAGGGCACAGATACGCAGTATTTT
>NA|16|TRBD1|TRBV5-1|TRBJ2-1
CASSFMWGQVQNEQFF
TGCGCCAGCAGCTTCATGTGGGGACAGGTACAGAATGAGCAGTTCTTC
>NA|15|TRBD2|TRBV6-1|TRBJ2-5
CASTRLAGGLETQYF
TGTGCCAGCACTCGGCTAGCGGGAGGACTAGAGACCCAGTACTTC
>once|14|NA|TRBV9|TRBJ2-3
CASSGAVATDTQYF
TGTGCCAGCAGCGGAGCGGTTGCCACAGATACGCAGTATTTT
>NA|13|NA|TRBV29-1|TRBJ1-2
CSVDGMGGLGYTF
TGCAGCGTTGATGGGATGGGAGGGTTAGGCTACACCTTC
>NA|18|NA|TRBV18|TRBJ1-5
CASSPLMSGENGNQPQHF
TGTGCCAGCTCACCGCTTATGTCGGGGGAAAATGGCAATCAGCCCCAGCATTTT
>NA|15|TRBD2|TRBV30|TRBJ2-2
CAWSRLARNTGELFF
TGTGCCTGGAGTCGACTAGCGAGGAACACCGGGGAGCTGTTTTTT
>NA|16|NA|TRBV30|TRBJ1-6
CAWSLFMADYNSPLHF
TGTGCCTGGAGTTTATTCATGGCAGACTATAATTCACCCCTCCACTTT
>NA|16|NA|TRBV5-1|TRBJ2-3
CASSSGYSGSTDTQYF
TGCGCCAGCAGCTCCGGGTATAGCGGTTCCACAGATACGCAGTATTTT
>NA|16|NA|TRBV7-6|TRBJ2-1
CASSLAWETSFHEQFF
TGTGCCAGCAGCTTAGCTTGGGAGACTAGTTTCCATGAGCAGTTCTTC
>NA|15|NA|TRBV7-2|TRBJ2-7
CASSGMTGTPYEQYF
TGTGCCAGCAGCGGTATGACTGGCACACCCTACGAGCAGTACTTC
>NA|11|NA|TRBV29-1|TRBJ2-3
CSVDPGLTQYF
TGCAGCGTTGACCCAGGCCTTACGCAGTATTTT